The 10 T cell receptor beta chains given below trace back to one sample, sequenced in a study of CD8+ T cells in alopecia areata. As the sequencing template, cDNA was produced by extracting RNA and reverse transcribing it. Sequencing was performed with immunoSEQ multiplex PCR; in TCRdb, only in-frame clones are kept and a portion is missing. The repertoire has around 150,000 clones, approximately 80% of them found once; the top ten carry around 25%. This sample's treatment: oral pan-JAK inhibitor, 5-10 mg twice daily. The starting material was CD8+ T cells sorted from blood, obtained at week 4, from a patient treated with tofacitinib. The receptors were sampled from a human donor with alopecia areata.

V usage is TRBV6-5 and J usage is TRBJ1-1; perhaps TRBD1 as D (5 bases). Trimming left V 6 bases short and J 6 bases short, with 17 bases between. CDR1 and CDR2 from the germline V gene are MNHEY and SVGAGI. There are 14 residues in the CDR3. The CDR3 reads CASRFVGGSAEAFF. The DNA of the CDR3 is TGTGCCAGCAGATTCGTGGGGGGAAGCGCTGAAGCTTTCTTT.

This clone was recorded once. The chain recombines TRBV19 with TRBJ2-5; D is possibly TRBD1 or TRBD2 (6 bases each). V was pared by 3 bases and J by 4 bases, with 9 bases between. Germline V lookup: CDR1 LNHDA, CDR2 SQIVND (reference sequence). The CDR3 has 13 residues. The CDR3 DNA sequence: TGTGCCAGTAGTATCACGGGGGCAGAGACCCAGTACTTC. Translating it yields CASSITGAETQYF.

This rearrangement joins TRBV6-6 to TRBJ2-1; TRBD1 agrees at 10 bases. Germline V CDR1 and CDR2: MNHNY, SVGAGI (reference sequence). Losses at the gene ends were 6 bases for V and 6 bases for J; bases not matched to a gene: 5. This CDR3 spans 14 amino acids. CDR3 nucleotides: TGTGCCAGCAGCCGGGACAGGGGTGGCAATGAGCAGTTCTTC. Amino acids: CASSRDRGGNEQFF.

This chain links TRBV27 with TRBJ2-5; 10 bases match TRBD2. The CDR3 extends over 16 amino acids. In germline, CDR1 is MNHEY, CDR2 SMNVEV (reference sequence). Unmatched junction bases numbered 7, after V lost 2 bases and J lost 4 bases. In DNA form, the CDR3 reads TGTGCCAGCAGTTTAGGACTAGCGGCGGCACGAGAGACCCAGTACTTC. Its translation: CASSLGLAAARETQYF.

Remarks on this clone: The germline gene is not matched at one end of the junction; a read error may be the cause. The chain joins TRBV5-4 to TRBJ2-6, with 9 positions matching TRBD1. The CDR3 loop spans 18 amino acids. Germline V gene lookup returns CDR1 SGHNT and CDR2 YYREEE (reference sequence). The CDR3 loop is CANSGTGNALSGANVLTF. CDR3 sequence (DNA): TGTGCCAACAGCGGGACAGGGAATGCGCTCTCTGGGGCCAACGTCCTGACTTTC.

The V call is TRBV4-1, the J call TRBJ2-7; TRBD1 agrees at 9 bases. Germline V lookup: CDR1 MGHRA, CDR2 YSYEKL. The CDR3 totals 13 residues. With 4 bases clipped from V and 5 bases from J, the junction kept 3 bases outside the gene matches. CDR3 sequence reads: CASSRRTGDEQYF. In DNA, the CDR3 is TGCGCCAGCAGCCGGAGGACAGGGGACGAGCAGTACTTC.

This sequence joins TRBV30 and TRBJ1-5; D call uncertain. CDR1 and CDR2 (germline): GTSNPN, SVGIG (reference sequence). The CDR3 sequence is 15 residues long. V was clipped by 0 bases and J by 0 bases, with 9 bases between them. CDR3 coding DNA: TGTGCCTGGAGTGTACGAGGGTTTAGCAATCAGCCCCAGCATTTT. This encodes CAWSVRGFSNQPQHF.

The J gene is TRBJ2-7, the V gene TRBV27, with D possibly being TRBD1 or TRBD2 (5 bases each). This CDR3 is 14 amino acids long. The V and J ends lost 4 bases and 5 bases respectively, with 15 bases between them. Germline V gives CDR1 MNHEY, CDR2 SMNVEV (reference sequence). The CDR3 DNA is TGTGCCAGCAGTTCGGGGCGCGGTAGCAACGAGCAGTACTTC. Translated: CASSSGRGSNEQYF.

With regard to this clone: Germline is not matched at one junction end, which may reflect a read error. V is TRBV19 and J is TRBJ2-3; D is possibly TRBD2 (6 bases). CDR1 LNHDA and CDR2 SQIVND come from the germline V gene (reference sequence). The CDR3 spans 15 residues. CDR3 bases: TGTGCCAGTAGTAGGACTATAGGAAGCAGAGATATGCAGTATTTT. Translation gives CASSRTIGSRDMQYF. Complete variable domain (other parts from reference TRBV19 and TRBJ2-3): DGGITQSPKYLFRKEGQNVTLSCEQNLNHDAMYWYRQDPGQGLRLIYYSQIVNDFQKGDIAEGYSVSREKKESFPLTVTSAQKNPTAFYLCASSRTIGSRDMQYFGPGTRLTVL.

This chain joins TRBV18 and TRBJ2-1; 8 bases fit TRBD2. Per germline, CDR1 KGHSH and CDR2 LQKENI. The CDR3 has 15 amino acids. The junction had 4 bases not matched to a gene; V was cut back by 6 bases and J by 0 bases. As DNA, the CDR3 is TGTGCCAGCTCCCCCGGGGGGGGCTCCTACAATGAGCAGTTCTTC. Residues: CASSPGGGSYNEQFF.